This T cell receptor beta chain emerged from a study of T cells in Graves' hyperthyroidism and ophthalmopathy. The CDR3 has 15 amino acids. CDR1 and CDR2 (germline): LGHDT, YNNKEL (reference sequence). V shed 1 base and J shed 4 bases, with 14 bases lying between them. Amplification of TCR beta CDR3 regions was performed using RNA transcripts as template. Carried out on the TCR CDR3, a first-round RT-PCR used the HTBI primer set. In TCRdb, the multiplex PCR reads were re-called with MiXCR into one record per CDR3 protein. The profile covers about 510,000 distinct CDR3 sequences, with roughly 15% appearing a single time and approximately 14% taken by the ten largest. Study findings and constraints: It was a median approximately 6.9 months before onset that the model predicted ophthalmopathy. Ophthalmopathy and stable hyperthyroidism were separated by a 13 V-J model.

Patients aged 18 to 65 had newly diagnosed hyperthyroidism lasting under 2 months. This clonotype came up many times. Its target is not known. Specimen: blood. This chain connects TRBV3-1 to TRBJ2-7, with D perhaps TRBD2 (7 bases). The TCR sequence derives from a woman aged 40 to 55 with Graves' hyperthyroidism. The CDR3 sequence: CASSQGGGTGYEQYF. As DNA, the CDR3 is TGTGCCAGCAGCCAAGGCGGGGGAACAGGGTACGAGCAGTACTTC.